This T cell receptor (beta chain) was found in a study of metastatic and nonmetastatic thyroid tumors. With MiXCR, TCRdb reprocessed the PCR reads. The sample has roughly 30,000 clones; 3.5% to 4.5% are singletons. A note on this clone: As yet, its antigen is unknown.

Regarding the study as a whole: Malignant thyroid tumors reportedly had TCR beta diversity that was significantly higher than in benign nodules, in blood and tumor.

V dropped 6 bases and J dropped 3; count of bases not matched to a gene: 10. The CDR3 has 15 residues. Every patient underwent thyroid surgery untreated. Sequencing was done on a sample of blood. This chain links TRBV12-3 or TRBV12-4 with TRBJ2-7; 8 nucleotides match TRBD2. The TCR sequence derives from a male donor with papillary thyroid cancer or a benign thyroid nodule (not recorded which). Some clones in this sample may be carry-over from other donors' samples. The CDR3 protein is CASRSGTRPLYEQYF. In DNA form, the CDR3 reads TGTGCCAGCAGGTCCGGGACTAGGCCCCTCTACGAGCAGTACTTC.